A single sample gave rise to the 27 T cell receptor beta chains below, sequenced in a study of T cells in localized non-small cell lung cancer. Data came from immunoSEQ multiplex PCR; TCRdb stores just in-frame clones and leaves some out. The table includes fewer than 35,000 clones, 85% to 90% detected once. The material was peripheral blood, obtained before any cancer treatment. The receptor source for this set is a man aged 40 to 69 with stage I lung adenocarcinoma.

This CDR3 reads CASGLAPSTDTQYF. Here the CDR3 DNA reads TGTGCTAGTGGTTTGGCCCCTAGCACAGATACGCAGTATTTT. This chain links TRBV12-5 with TRBJ2-3; D gene ambiguous. The V gene lost 1 base and the J gene lost 0 bases, with 5 bases spanning the gap. This CDR3 is built from 14 residues. Germline V gene sequence: CDR1 LGHNT, CDR2 FRNRAP.

This chain links TRBV5-6 with TRBJ1-6, with unresolved D. The germline CDR1 and CDR2 sequences are SGHDT and YYEEEE. The V and J ends lost 2 bases and 11 bases respectively, with 14 bases between them. The CDR3 contains 14 residues. CDR3 in amino acids: CASSFGTGYTPLHF. Written as DNA, the CDR3 is TGTGCCAGCAGCTTCGGTACGGGGTATACACCCCTCCACTTT.

J is TRBJ2-5 and V is TRBV6-1; D not resolved. Trimming shortened V by 4 bases and J by 1 base, and 1 base separated the two germline ends. The CDR3 totals 11 residues. Germline CDR1 MNHNS, CDR2 SASEGT. The CDR3 spells CASSVQETQYF. In DNA form, the CDR3 reads TGTGCCAGCAGTGTCCAAGAGACCCAGTACTTC.

The chain combines TRBV2 with TRBJ2-5; weak D call: TRBD1 (6 bases). Germline lookup yields CDR1 SNHLY and CDR2 FYNNEI. There are 12 residues in the CDR3. The V end lost 6 bases, the J end lost 2 bases, and 7 bases lay between the germline ends. CDR3 DNA: TGTGCCAGCAGGGGGACACAAGAGACCCAGTACTTC. Translation: CASRGTQETQYF.

The chain links TRBV5-6 to TRBJ1-2, with D possibly matching TRBD1 (5 bases). The germline CDR1 and CDR2 sequences are SGHDT and YYEEEE. The CDR3 extends over 15 amino acids. Trimming removed 3 bases from V and 4 bases from J, with 16 bases in between. The CDR3 DNA reads TGTGCCAGCAGCTCGCAGGGAGTAGGGCCCTATGGCTACACCTTC. Its protein product is CASSSQGVGPYGYTF.

This clone occurred once. The chain is built from TRBV7-9 and TRBJ1-1; weak D call: TRBD1 (5 bases). V was trimmed by 4 bases and J by 10 bases, leaving 19 bases between them. The CDR3 is 14 residues long. CDR1 and CDR2 (germline): SEHNR, FQNEAQ (reference sequence). DNA for the CDR3: TGTGCCAGCAGCTCCCCGCAGGTTGGCAGGGTAGCTTTCTTT. It codes for CASSSPQVGRVAFF.

The chain recombines TRBV5-1 with TRBJ2-3, with D possibly matching TRBD1 (5 bases). The V end was cut by 4 bases, the J end by 4 bases, with 10 bases between. The CDR3 contains 13 residues. CDR1 is SGHRS, CDR2 YFSETQ, per germline. The CDR3 here is CASSPTASDTQYF. The CDR3 region has the DNA TGCGCCAGCAGCCCGACAGCCTCAGATACGCAGTATTTT.

V is TRBV18 and J is TRBJ1-1; D is uncertain. Germline V gene data show CDR1 as KGHSH and CDR2 as LQKENI. V was cut by 2 bases and J by 9 bases, with 10 bases left in between. The CDR3 length is 12 residues. CDR3 in DNA: TGTGCCAGCTCACCAATAGGGATGCAAGCTTTCTTT. It encodes CASSPIGMQAFF.

V and J are TRBV15 and TRBJ1-1; TRBD1 might be the D (6 bases). The V end lost 0 bases, the J end lost 7 bases, and 12 bases lay between the germline ends. Germline-derived CDR1 and CDR2 are LNHNV and YYDKDF (reference sequence). The CDR3 runs 14 residues. CDR3: CATSRDLQGGEAFF. CDR3 nucleotide sequence: TGTGCCACCAGCAGAGATTTACAGGGAGGTGAAGCTTTCTTT.

The CDR3: CASNPPTGSTEAFF. The DNA for the CDR3 is TGTGCCAGCAACCCCCCCACAGGGAGCACTGAAGCTTTCTTT. The V gene is TRBV2, the J gene TRBJ1-1, with D perhaps matching TRBD1 (6 bases). V lost 7 bases and J lost 4, with 16 bases in between. The CDR3 runs 14 residues. From germline, CDR1 is SNHLY and CDR2 FYNNEI.

The chain employs TRBV5-1 and TRBJ2-7, with TRBD1 matching over 7 bases. The CDR3 is 13 amino acids. After removal of 3 bases from V and 2 bases from J, the junction contained 2 bases not matched to a gene. Germline assignment: CDR1 SGHRS and CDR2 YFSETQ. CDR3 nucleotides: TGCGCCAGCAGCTGGACAGGAACCTACGAGCAGTACTTC. Translated: CASSWTGTYEQYF.

The count of this clone is one. The chain links TRBV19 to TRBJ2-7; D might be TRBD1 (6 bases). V was cut by 4 bases and J by 4 bases, with 14 bases left in between. There are 14 residues in the CDR3. CDR1 is LNHDA, CDR2 SQIVND, per germline (reference sequence). This CDR3 reads CASSRGQQVYEQYF. Written as DNA, the CDR3 is TGTGCCAGTAGTAGGGGACAACAGGTTTACGAGCAGTACTTC.

This rearrangement joins TRBV11-2 to TRBJ2-1, with a possible D match to TRBD1 (7 bases). The V and J ends lost 1 base and 6 bases respectively, with 10 bases between them. In germline, CDR1 is SGHAT, CDR2 FQNNGV. This CDR3 spans 14 amino acids. CDR3 loop: CASSLGRGVNEQFF. The CDR3 DNA is TGTGCCAGCAGCTTAGGCAGGGGGGTCAATGAGCAGTTCTTC. Complete variable domain (other parts from reference TRBV11-2 and TRBJ2-1): EAGVAQSPRYKIIEKRQSVAFWCNPISGHATLYWYQQILGQGPKLLIQFQNNGVVDDSQLPKDRFSAERLKGVDSTLKIQPAKLEDSAVYLCASSLGRGVNEQFFGPGTRLTVL.

The DNA for the CDR3 is TGTGCCAGTAGTATAGGGCCAGGGAGGGCCGGGGAGCTGTTTTTT. Translation gives CASSIGPGRAGELFF. V usage is TRBV19 and J usage is TRBJ2-2, with TRBD2 identical over 7 bases. The V gene's germline CDR1 is LNHDA and CDR2 SQIVND (reference sequence). V shed 1 base and J 6 bases; nucleotides not matched to a gene: 5. CDR3 size: 15 residues.

The V call is TRBV4-1, the J call TRBJ1-1; the D is unclear. V lost 0 bases, J lost 4 bases, and 6 bases lay in between. The CDR3 sequence is 13 residues long. Germline CDR1 reads MGHRA; CDR2 reads YSYEKL. The CDR3 protein is CASSQDRSTEAFF. Here the CDR3 DNA reads TGCGCCAGCAGCCAAGATCGGAGCACTGAAGCTTTCTTT.

The rearrangement uses TRBV7-6 and TRBJ2-7; TRBD1 matches 9 bases. CDR1 is SGHVS and CDR2 is FNYEAQ in the germline V gene. V trimming: 5 bases; J trimming: 4 bases; junction bases outside the gene matches: 12. CDR3 length: 16 residues. CDR3 in DNA: TGTGCCAGCAGCCCAAGGGCCGGGACAGGGATATACGAGCAGTACTTC. Translated: CASSPRAGTGIYEQYF.

With respect to this clone: This CDR3 is also generated by other DNA sequences in the sample. The V call is TRBV5-1, the J call TRBJ2-7, with D unresolved. CDR1 is SGHRS, CDR2 YFSETQ, per germline. The CDR3 is 12 amino acids. Trimming took 2 bases from V and 0 from J, leaving 3 bases between them. The CDR3 reads CASSFDSYEQYF. Here the CDR3 DNA reads TGCGCCAGCAGCTTCGACTCCTACGAGCAGTACTTC.

For this clone: This same CDR3 is encoded by further DNA sequences in the sample. The gene calls are TRBV15 and TRBJ1-2; D is undetermined. Trimming took 0 bases from V and 3 from J, leaving 5 bases between them. The CDR3 is 13 residues long. The V gene's germline CDR1 is LNHNV and CDR2 YYDKDF (reference sequence). This chain's CDR3 is CATSRDPDYGYTF. DNA for the CDR3: TGTGCCACCAGCAGAGATCCCGACTATGGCTACACCTTC.

The V and J genes are TRBV5-6 and TRBJ2-7; maybe TRBD1 (5 bases). CDR1 and CDR2 (germline): SGHDT, YYEEEE. There are 13 residues in the CDR3. V shed 4 bases and J shed 2 bases, with 10 bases lying between them. DNA for the CDR3: TGTGCCAGCAGCACATGGGGCCCCTACGAGCAGTACTTC. Its protein product is CASSTWGPYEQYF.

About this clone: Other DNA sequences from this sample encode an identical CDR3 as well. The chain is built from TRBV4-1 and TRBJ2-7; the match to TRBD2 covers 10 bases. The CDR3 has 14 residues. CDR1 MGHRA and CDR2 YSYEKL come from the germline V gene. V lost 4 bases to trimming and J lost 7 bases; unmatched junction nucleotides: 7. The CDR3 sequence is CASSPSGGAREQYF. Written as DNA, the CDR3 is TGCGCCAGCAGCCCGAGCGGGGGGGCAAGAGAGCAGTACTTC.

This chain uses TRBV9 with TRBJ2-3; 7 nucleotides align to TRBD2. Germline values: CDR1 SGDLS, CDR2 YYNGEE. The CDR3 runs to 15 residues. Unmatched junction bases numbered 5, after V lost 4 bases and J lost 0 bases. CDR3 nucleotides: TGTGCCAGCAGCTCCCCTAGCGGTAGCACAGATACGCAGTATTTT. The encoded protein is CASSSPSGSTDTQYF.

The sample holds a few counts of this clone. The chain couples TRBV10-1 to TRBJ2-2; tentative D call: TRBD1 (5 bases). V was trimmed by 6 bases and J by 5 bases, leaving 10 bases between them. CDR3 length equals 13 residues. Per germline, CDR1 WNHNN and CDR2 SYGVQD (reference sequence). CDR3 loop: CASRTDSTGELFF. CDR3 coding DNA: TGCGCCAGCAGGACAGATTCGACCGGGGAGCTGTTTTTT.

The gene calls are TRBV11-2 and TRBJ1-1, with a possible D match to TRBD1 (5 bases). The V end lost 3 bases, the J end lost 5 bases, and 10 bases lay between the germline ends. The CDR3 is made up of 13 amino acids. CDR1 is SGHAT and CDR2 is FQNNGV in the germline V gene. As DNA, the CDR3 is TGTGCCAGCAGCTTGGAGGGGAGAACTGAAGCTTTCTTT. Protein product: CASSLEGRTEAFF. Supplemented by reference TRBV11-2 and TRBJ1-1, the full variable domain reads EAGVAQSPRYKIIEKRQSVAFWCNPISGHATLYWYQQILGQGPKLLIQFQNNGVVDDSQLPKDRFSAERLKGVDSTLKIQPAKLEDSAVYLCASSLEGRTEAFFGQGTRLTVV.

This chain uses TRBV4-2 with TRBJ1-3; weak D call: TRBD1 (6 bases). Germline assignment: CDR1 LGHNA and CDR2 YNFKEQ. V was shortened by 1 base and J by 0 bases, with 16 bases between the two germline ends. This CDR3 region has 18 residues. The CDR3 sequence is CASSQAEPGAYSGNTIYF. CDR3 bases: TGTGCCAGCAGCCAAGCCGAGCCAGGGGCCTACTCTGGAAACACCATATATTTT.

The chain recombines TRBV7-9 with TRBJ2-5, with 16 bases matching TRBD2. The CDR3 contains 17 residues. The germline gives CDR1 SEHNR, CDR2 FQNEAQ (reference sequence). V trimming: 5 bases; J trimming: 5 bases; junction bases outside the gene matches: 8. The CDR3 DNA follows: TGTGCCAGCAGCCCGGGGACTAGCGGGGGGGCCCGTGAGACCCAGTACTTC. Encoded protein: CASSPGTSGGARETQYF.

The V call is TRBV20-1, the J call TRBJ2-7, with TRBD1 as a possible D gene (6 bases). From germline, CDR1 is DFQATT and CDR2 SNEGSKA (reference sequence). V lost 6 bases and J 2 bases, leaving 8 bases between the germline ends. The CDR3 sequence is 11 residues long. DNA of the CDR3: TGCAGTGCCGGACAGCCCTACGAGCAGTACTTC. Amino acids: CSAGQPYEQYF.

This rearrangement joins TRBV5-1 to TRBJ2-7; D remains unclear. Between the trimmed V and J ends, which lost 0 bases and 3 bases, there was a span of 10 bases. The CDR3 consists of 14 residues. The germline CDR1 and CDR2 sequences are SGHRS and YFSETQ. This chain's CDR3 is CASSLEAQNYEQYF. For the CDR3, the DNA is TGCGCCAGCAGCTTGGAGGCTCAAAACTACGAGCAGTACTTC.